What follows is one TCR beta chain and its context. Its antigen remains unknown. PCR primers comprised 60 Vbeta and 13 Jbeta primers. How the authors handled the data: Later analysis identified 80 million to 90 million unique TCR beta chains, 9 million to 12 million shared. The table came from immunoSEQ multiplex PCR; TCRdb's copy has only in-frame clones and leaves some out. V and J calls and clone size are those listed in that table; D and trimming were worked out from the DNA. The sample contains about 180,000 clones, over 65% of which appear only once. The sample originates from a study of cytomegalovirus exposure and HLA in healthy donors. At the level of the study: Unique TCR beta sequences numbering approximately 120 million came from about 179 million T cells in an earlier analysis.

The study's findings and limits: CMV serostatus was the only recorded immune exposure for donors. Overall, roughly 150 TCR beta chains were annotated as cytomegalovirus-associated.

This CDR3 region has 15 residues. With 1 base removed from V and 0 bases from J, the gap between germline ends came to 4 bases. CDR1 is MGHDK and CDR2 is SYGVNS in the germline V gene. The chain joins TRBV25-1 to TRBJ1-6; D not certain. Sequencing input: PBMCs. The clonotype comes from a man aged 18 to 35 in good health and CMV-seronegative. CDR3 protein: CASSEFSSYNSPLHF. The CDR3 coding sequence is TGTGCCAGCAGTGAATTTAGCTCCTATAATTCACCCCTCCACTTT.